The 8 T cell receptor beta chains presented below share a single source sample, sequenced in a study of Graves' ophthalmopathy and Graves' hyperthyroidism. CDR3 regions of TCR beta were amplified from RNA transcripts. The authors performed first-round RT-PCR with HTBI primers and then a second-round multiplex PCR. TCRdb reanalysed the multiplex PCR reads using MiXCR and keeps one entry per CDR3 protein. The repertoire holds roughly 600,000 distinct CDR3 sequences, with less than 40% as singletons. Sequencing used peripheral blood or thyroid tissue (not recorded which). Receptors were obtained from an adult man with Graves' hyperthyroidism.

Regarding this clonotype: A clone one base away is much larger, so this may be a read error. The chain employs TRBV7-8 and TRBJ2-6; 7 nucleotides match TRBD1. Looked up from germline, CDR1 is SGHVS and CDR2 is FQNEAQ. Trimming at V came to 8 bases and at J to 2 bases, leaving 12 bases not matched to a gene. The CDR3 length is 17 residues. In DNA, the CDR3 is TGTGCCAGCGGCCGGACAGGTCATGGAACTGGGGCCAACGTCCTGACTTTC. Its protein is CASGRTGHGTGANVLTF.

This clonotype was seen many times. The chain has TRBV9 and TRBJ2-2; 8 nucleotides align to TRBD2. The germline V gene encodes CDR1 SGDLS and CDR2 YYNGEE. After removal of 5 bases from V and 6 bases from J, the junction contained 12 bases not matched to a gene. This CDR3 has 16 amino acids. The CDR3 is CASRDGGLAGSGELFF. The CDR3 DNA reads as TGTGCCAGCAGAGACGGAGGGCTAGCGGGCTCCGGGGAGCTGTTTTTT.

The sample holds one count of this clonotype. Sequence at one end of the junction differs from germline and may be a read error. The chain uses TRBV2 and TRBJ2-3; 8 bases agree with TRBD1. CDR3 length: 13 amino acids. Germline V CDR1 and CDR2: SNHLY, FYNNEI. Written as DNA, the CDR3 is TGTGCCAGCACAGGGGGCTACACAGATACGCAATATTTT. This gives the protein CASTGGYTDTQYF.

This clonotype has just a few counts. The chain employs TRBV4-1 and TRBJ1-2; 8 nucleotides align to TRBD1. Looked up from germline, CDR1 is MGHRA and CDR2 is YSYEKL. The CDR3 totals 15 residues. With V trimmed by 4 bases and J by 2 bases, 6 bases remained unmatched. The CDR3 bases are TGCGCCAGCAGCCCCTTACAGGGGGAGAACTATGGCTACACCTTC. Its protein product is CASSPLQGENYGYTF.

At least ten counts were recorded for this clonotype. V gene TRBV2 combines with J gene TRBJ1-5; weak D call: TRBD1 (6 bases). V gave up 5 bases and J gave up 6 bases, with 14 bases separating them. Germline CDR1 and CDR2: SNHLY and FYNNEI. The CDR3 contains 14 residues. The CDR3 sequence is CASSRGGGRQPQHF. DNA of the CDR3: TGTGCCAGCAGTAGAGGGGGAGGACGTCAGCCCCAGCATTTT.

This clonotype was observed many times. The rearrangement links TRBV6-5 to TRBJ2-2; possible D gene TRBD1, 7 bases. V lost 5 bases, J lost 2 bases, and 15 bases lay in between. The CDR3 loop spans 16 amino acids. Germline CDR1 is MNHEY and CDR2 is SVGAGI. CDR3 nucleotide sequence: TGTGCCAGCAGTAACGCAGGGGGGATCAACACCGGGGAGCTGTTTTTT. It yields the protein CASSNAGGINTGELFF.

This clonotype was observed a single time. The chain has TRBV7-9 and TRBJ2-7, with 8 bases matching TRBD1. CDR3 length equals 15 residues. Germline CDR1 is SEHNR and CDR2 is FQNEAQ (reference sequence). V shed 5 bases and J 5 bases; nucleotides not matched to a gene: 11. As DNA, the CDR3 is TGTGCCAGCAGCCGCGGGGACAGGAGGGACCACGAGCAGTACTTC. This sequence encodes CASSRGDRRDHEQYF.

This clonotype was picked up many times. The chain has TRBV7-9 and TRBJ1-4; TRBD1 aligns across 8 bases. The V and J ends lost 5 bases and 7 bases, in that order; junction bases with no gene match: 9. Germline CDR1 reads SEHNR; CDR2 reads FQNEAQ (reference sequence). This CDR3 region has 15 residues. CDR3 protein: CASSQRTGMSEKLFF. The DNA for the CDR3 is TGTGCCAGCAGCCAGAGGACAGGGATGAGTGAAAAACTGTTTTTT.